This record covers a single T cell receptor beta chain. Its antigen is as yet unknown. Trimming cost V 6 bases and J 3 bases, with 15 bases left between them. The CDR3 is 15 amino acids. Noted treatment: approximately nine-day PBMC culture with coronavirus spike peptide pools or control peptides (ViraFEST assay). This record comes from a study of vaccination and CD4 T cells after COVID-19. Turning to the study itself: Nasal swab PCR had detected SARS-CoV-2 in convalescent patients, about 10 mild and one severe. The post-vaccine samples came a median 72 days after dose two (range 14 to 241).

CD4+ T cells that had been cultured provided DNA sequenced with the Oncomine TCR Beta short-read assay. TCRdb reprocessed the PCR reads with MiXCR, giving one entry per CDR3 protein. The table records more than 12,000 distinct CDR3 sequences, just under 35% of them present only once. The sample comprised cultured CD4+ T cells from blood. The chain joins TRBV12-3 or TRBV12-4 to TRBJ1-5; tentatively, D is TRBD1 (6 bases). The sequence derives from a human donor with COVID-19. CDR3 coding DNA: TGTGCCAGCAGCTCCCGGGGGGCTCCCAATCAGCCCCAGCATTTT. Amino acids: CASSSRGAPNQPQHF.